This T cell receptor (beta chain) came from a study of T cell changes during pregnancy in multiple sclerosis (dated by TCRdb to about 2019). At the level of the whole study: The study looked at changes in the T cell repertoire across pregnancy in women with multiple sclerosis.

The method was the immunoSEQ multiplex PCR assay. TCRdb's version of the immuneACCESS table is confined to in-frame rearrangements and falls short of the full clone set. An unresolved V gene accounts for under half of the shortfall where checked; the remainder is of unknown origin. Counted in this sample were fewer than 65,000 clones; roughly 91% of them appeared once. Roughly 2% of the sample belongs to the ten largest clones. Trimming leaves V shorter by 0 bases and J shorter by 1 base, with the junction holding 3 bases beyond the gene matches. The CDR1 and CDR2 encoded by the germline V gene (reference sequence) are WNHNN and SYGVQD. From the cysteine through the phenylalanine, the CDR3 covers 16 amino acids. This entry keeps only the CDR3 DNA: 48 bases, framed from base 1. Concerning this clone: Its antigen target is currently unknown. No much larger clonotype is one base removed from it; base qualities were not supplied.

The source was peripheral blood, collected in the third trimester of pregnancy. The sequence derives from a female donor in good health, enrolled as a control in a pregnancy study. The chain links TRBV10-1 with TRBJ2-3, with 8 bases in between that match TRBD2. The base sequence is TGCGCCAGCAGTGAGTCGAGCGGGGGTGGCACAGATACGCAGTATTTT. Its coded protein is CASSESSGGGTDTQYF.